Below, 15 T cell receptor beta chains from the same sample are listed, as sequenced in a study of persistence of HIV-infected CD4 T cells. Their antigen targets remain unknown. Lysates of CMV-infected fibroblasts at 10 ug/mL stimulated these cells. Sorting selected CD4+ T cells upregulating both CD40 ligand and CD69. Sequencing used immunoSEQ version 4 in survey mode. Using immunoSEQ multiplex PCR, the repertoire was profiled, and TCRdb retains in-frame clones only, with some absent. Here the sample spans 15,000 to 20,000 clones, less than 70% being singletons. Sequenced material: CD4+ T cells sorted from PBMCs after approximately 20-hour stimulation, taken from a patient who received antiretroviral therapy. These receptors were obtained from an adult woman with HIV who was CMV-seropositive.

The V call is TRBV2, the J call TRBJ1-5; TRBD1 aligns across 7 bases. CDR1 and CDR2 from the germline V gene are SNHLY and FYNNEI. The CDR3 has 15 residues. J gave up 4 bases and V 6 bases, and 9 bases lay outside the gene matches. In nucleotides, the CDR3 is TGTGCCAGCAGAGATCCGGGACAGAGAAATCAGCCCCAGCATTTT. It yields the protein CASRDPGQRNQPQHF. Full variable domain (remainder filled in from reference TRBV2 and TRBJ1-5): EPEVTQTPSHQVTQMGQEVILRCVPISNHLYFYWYRQILGQKVEFLVSFYNNEISEKSEIFDDQFSVERPDGSNFTLKIRSTKLEDSAMYFCASRDPGQRNQPQHFGDGTRLSIL.

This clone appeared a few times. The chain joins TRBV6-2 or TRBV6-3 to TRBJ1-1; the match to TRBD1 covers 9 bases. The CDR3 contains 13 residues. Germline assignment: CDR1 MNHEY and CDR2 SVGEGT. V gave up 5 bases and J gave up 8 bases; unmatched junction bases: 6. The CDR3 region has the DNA TGTGCCAGCAGTAACCGGGACAGGGCAGAAGCTTTCTTT. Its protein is CASSNRDRAEAFF.

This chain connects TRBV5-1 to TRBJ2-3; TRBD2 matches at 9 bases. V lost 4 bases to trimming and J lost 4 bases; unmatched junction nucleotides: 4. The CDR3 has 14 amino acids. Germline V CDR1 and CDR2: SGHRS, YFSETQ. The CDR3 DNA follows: TGCGCCAGCAGCCCGGGACTAGCTTCAGATACGCAGTATTTT. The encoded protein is CASSPGLASDTQYF. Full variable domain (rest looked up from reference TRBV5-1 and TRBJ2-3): KAGVTQTPRYLIKTRGQQVTLSCSPISGHRSVSWYQQTPGQGLQFLFEYFSETQRNKGNFPGRFSGRQFSNSRSEMNVSTLELGDSALYLCASSPGLASDTQYFGPGTRLTVL.

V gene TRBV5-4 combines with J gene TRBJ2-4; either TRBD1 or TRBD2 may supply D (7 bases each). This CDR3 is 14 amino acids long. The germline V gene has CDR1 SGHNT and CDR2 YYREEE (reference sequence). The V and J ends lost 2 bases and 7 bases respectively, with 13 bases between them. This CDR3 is CASSLQGTMNIQYF. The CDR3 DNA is TGTGCCAGCAGCTTACAGGGGACTATGAACATTCAGTACTTC.

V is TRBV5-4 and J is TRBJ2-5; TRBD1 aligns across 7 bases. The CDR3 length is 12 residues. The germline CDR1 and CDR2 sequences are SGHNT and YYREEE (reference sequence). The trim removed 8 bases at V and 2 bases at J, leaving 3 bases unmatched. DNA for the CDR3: TGTGCCAGTTCGACAGGGCAAGAGACCCAGTACTTC. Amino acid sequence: CASSTGQETQYF.

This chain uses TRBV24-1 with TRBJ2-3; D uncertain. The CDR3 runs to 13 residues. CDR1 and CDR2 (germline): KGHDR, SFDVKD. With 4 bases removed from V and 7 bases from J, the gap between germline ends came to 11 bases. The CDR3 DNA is TGTGCCACCAGTGACGCGATGGGGAATACGCAGTATTTT. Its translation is CATSDAMGNTQYF.

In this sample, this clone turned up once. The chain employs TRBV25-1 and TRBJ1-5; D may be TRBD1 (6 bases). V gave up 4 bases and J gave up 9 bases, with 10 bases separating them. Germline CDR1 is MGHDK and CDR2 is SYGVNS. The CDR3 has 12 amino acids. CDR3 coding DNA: TGTGCCAGCAGTGCCGAAGGGGGGCCCCAGCATTTT. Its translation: CASSAEGGPQHF.

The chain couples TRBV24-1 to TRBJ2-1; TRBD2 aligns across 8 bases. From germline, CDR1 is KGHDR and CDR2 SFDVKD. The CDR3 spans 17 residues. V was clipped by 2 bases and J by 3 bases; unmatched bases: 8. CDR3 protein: CATSDSPGRGGYNEQFF. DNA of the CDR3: TGTGCCACCAGTGATTCCCCCGGGAGGGGAGGCTACAATGAGCAGTTCTTC.

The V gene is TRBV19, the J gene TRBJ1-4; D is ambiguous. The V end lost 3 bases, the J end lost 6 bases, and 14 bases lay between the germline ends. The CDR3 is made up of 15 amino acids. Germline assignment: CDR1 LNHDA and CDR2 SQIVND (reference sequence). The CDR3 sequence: CASSIFGYGDEKLFF. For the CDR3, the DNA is TGTGCCAGTAGTATTTTCGGATATGGGGATGAAAAACTGTTTTTT.

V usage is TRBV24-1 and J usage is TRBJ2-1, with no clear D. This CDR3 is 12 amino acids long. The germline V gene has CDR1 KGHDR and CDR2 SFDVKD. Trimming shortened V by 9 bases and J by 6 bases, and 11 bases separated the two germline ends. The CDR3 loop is CATGRLINEQFF. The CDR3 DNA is TGTGCCACCGGACGCTTAATCAATGAGCAGTTCTTC.

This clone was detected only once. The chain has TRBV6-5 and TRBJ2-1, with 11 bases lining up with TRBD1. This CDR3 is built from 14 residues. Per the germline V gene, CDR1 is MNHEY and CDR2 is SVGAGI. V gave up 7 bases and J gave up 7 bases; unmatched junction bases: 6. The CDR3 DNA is TGTGCCAGCATAGGACAGGGGGCGTGGAATGAGCAGTTCTTC. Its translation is CASIGQGAWNEQFF.

In nucleotides, the CDR3 is TGCAGCGTTGAAGGAGGGCGGGAAGGAATTTCCTCTGGAAACACCATATATTTT. Amino acids: CSVEGGREGISSGNTIYF. The V call is TRBV29-1, the J call TRBJ1-3; no clear D. This CDR3 is 18 amino acids long. Germline V CDR1 and CDR2: SQVTM, ANQGSEA. The V and J ends lost 1 base and 0 bases respectively, with 19 bases between them.

CDR3: CASSDSLIFGNTIYF. CDR3 DNA: TGTGCCAGCAGTGACTCGTTGATTTTTGGAAACACCATATATTTT. This chain connects TRBV6-4 to TRBJ1-3; D remains unclear. Trimming cost V 0 bases and J 3 bases, with 9 bases left between them. The V gene's germline CDR1 is MRHNA and CDR2 SNTAGT. This CDR3 spans 15 amino acids.

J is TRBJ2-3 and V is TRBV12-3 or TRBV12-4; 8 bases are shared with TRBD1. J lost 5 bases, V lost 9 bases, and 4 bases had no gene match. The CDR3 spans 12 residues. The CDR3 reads CARDRGGDTQYF. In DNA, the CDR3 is TGTGCCAGAGACAGGGGCGGAGATACGCAGTATTTT.

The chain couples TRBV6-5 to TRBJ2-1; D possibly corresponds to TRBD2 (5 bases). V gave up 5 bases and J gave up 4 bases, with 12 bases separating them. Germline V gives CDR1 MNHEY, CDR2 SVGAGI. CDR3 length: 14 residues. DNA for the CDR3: TGTGCCAGCAGTACCCCGGACTCGTACAATGAGCAGTTCTTC. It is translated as CASSTPDSYNEQFF.